Following are 17 T cell receptor beta chains from one sample sequenced in a study of blood T cell repertoires in COVID-19. Method: immunoSEQ multiplex PCR; TCRdb's copy keeps in-frame clones and lacks some. This sample yields around 120,000 clones, of which more than 60% are seen a single time; approximately 2.4% belongs to the top ten. Input material: peripheral blood. These receptors all come from a man aged 70-80 years with acute or convalescent COVID-19.

This chain uses TRBV28 with TRBJ2-2, with 7 nucleotides matching TRBD1. CDR1 MDHEN and CDR2 SYDVKM come from the germline V gene. The V gene end was trimmed by 3 bases and the J gene end by 1 base; junction bases not matched to a gene: 2. The CDR3 runs to 15 residues. The CDR3, as DNA: TGTGCCAGCAGTTTTTACAGGGGGAACACCGGGGAGCTGTTTTTT. It is translated as CASSFYRGNTGELFF.

The chain links TRBV15 to TRBJ2-5, with D tentatively TRBD1 (5 bases). The length of the CDR3 is 14 residues. The V and J ends lost 5 bases and 5 bases respectively, with 15 bases between them. The germline CDR1 and CDR2 sequences are LNHNV and YYDKDF (reference sequence). As DNA, the CDR3 is TGTGCCACCAGCCGAGCAGGGTTCCCGGAGACCCAGTACTTC. The encoded protein is CATSRAGFPETQYF.

Here the CDR3 DNA reads TGTGCCAGCAGCTTTGGAGGGATGGGACAGCCCCAGCATTTT. This encodes CASSFGGMGQPQHF. This chain uses TRBV5-5 with TRBJ1-5; D is undetermined. Per the germline V gene, CDR1 is SGHKS and CDR2 is YYEKEE (reference sequence). V lost 2 bases to trimming and J lost 7 bases, with 13 bases between them. The CDR3 length is 14 residues.

CDR3 sequence (DNA): TGTGCCAGTACCAGGGGGGCCCTGGGAGGCTACACCTTC. Protein sequence: CASTRGALGGYTF. The rearrangement links TRBV19 to TRBJ1-2; 7 nucleotides line up with TRBD1. Germline V CDR1 and CDR2: LNHDA, SQIVND (reference sequence). The trim removed 7 bases at V and 8 bases at J, leaving 10 bases unmatched. The CDR3 is made up of 13 amino acids. Variable domain in full (rest from reference TRBV19 and TRBJ1-2): DGGITQSPKYLFRKEGQNVTLSCEQNLNHDAMYWYRQDPGQGLRLIYYSQIVNDFQKGDIAEGYSVSREKKESFPLTVTSAQKNPTAFYLCASTRGALGGYTFGSGTRLTVV.

This CDR3 is CASSKRQDDSNQPQHF. DNA of the CDR3: TGTGCCAGTAGTAAGAGACAGGACGATAGCAATCAGCCCCAGCATTTT. The genes are TRBV19 and TRBJ1-5, with D perhaps TRBD1 (6 bases). This CDR3 contains 16 residues. Trimming stripped 4 bases from V and 0 bases from J, with 13 bases between. Germline CDR1 reads LNHDA; CDR2 reads SQIVND (reference sequence).

This chain joins TRBV2 and TRBJ1-1, with D possibly being TRBD1 (5 bases). The germline V gene has CDR1 SNHLY and CDR2 FYNNEI. The CDR3 is 13 amino acids. V was shortened by 6 bases and J by 1 base, with 9 bases between the two germline ends. The CDR3 nucleotides read TGTGCCAGCAGCGCCCAGGGGAACACTGAAGCTTTCTTT. It encodes CASSAQGNTEAFF. Full variable domain (remainder filled in from reference TRBV2 and TRBJ1-1): EPEVTQTPSHQVTQMGQEVILRCVPISNHLYFYWYRQILGQKVEFLVSFYNNEISEKSEIFDDQFSVERPDGSNFTLKIRSTKLEDSAMYFCASSAQGNTEAFFGQGTRLTVV.

The chain has TRBV27 and TRBJ1-6; D is undetermined. V was cut by 2 bases and J by 8 bases, with 10 bases left in between. CDR3 length: 14 amino acids. Germline CDR1 MNHEY, CDR2 SMNVEV (reference sequence). The CDR3: CASSLPGLDSPLHF. The DNA of the CDR3 is TGTGCCAGCAGTTTACCAGGACTGGATTCACCCCTCCACTTT.

The chain is built from TRBV7-3 and TRBJ2-3; D possibly corresponds to TRBD2 (5 bases). From germline, CDR1 is SGHTA and CDR2 FQGTGA. The CDR3 runs to 14 residues. Trimming left V 3 bases short and J 0 bases short, with 7 bases between. The CDR3, as DNA: TGTGCCAGCAGCTTCGGGATTAGCACAGATACGCAGTATTTT. This codes for CASSFGISTDTQYF. Based on the CDR3 plus reference TRBV7-3 and TRBJ2-3, the full variable domain is GAGVSQTPSNKVTEKGKYVELRCDPISGHTALYWYRQSLGQGPEFLIYFQGTGAADDSGLPNDRFFAVRPEGSVSTLKIQRTERGDSAVYLCASSFGISTDTQYFGPGTRLTVL.

J is TRBJ2-3 and V is TRBV11-3, with TRBD2 as a possible D gene (6 bases). Germline lookup yields CDR1 SGHNT and CDR2 YENEEA. Trimming removed 6 bases at V and 2 bases at J, with 12 bases between. CDR3 length: 14 amino acids. The CDR3 reads CASSFSGSTDTQYF. The CDR3 nucleotides are TGTGCCAGCAGTTTTAGCGGCTCCACAGATACGCAGTATTTT.

J is TRBJ2-2 and V is TRBV7-2; D gene uncertain. V was pared by 1 base and J by 0 bases, with 9 bases between. Germline V lookup: CDR1 SGHTA, CDR2 FQGNSA. There are 16 residues in the CDR3. CDR3 residues: CASSLVALANTGELFF. The CDR3 DNA follows: TGTGCCAGCAGCTTAGTAGCCCTCGCGAACACCGGGGAGCTGTTTTTT.

The J gene is TRBJ1-1, the V gene TRBV3-1 (or the pseudogene TRBV3-2), with 7 bases identical to TRBD1. The germline V gene encodes CDR1 LGHDT and CDR2 YNNKEL (reference sequence). The CDR3 extends over 16 amino acids. With V trimmed by 4 bases and J by 0 bases, 8 bases remained unmatched. CDR3 in amino acids: CASSRQGAGLNTEAFF. The DNA for the CDR3 is TGTGCCAGCAGCCGACAGGGAGCCGGACTGAACACTGAAGCTTTCTTT.

The chain recombines TRBV30 with TRBJ1-2; no clear D gene. This CDR3 is built from 13 residues. Trimming shortened V by 2 bases and J by 4 bases, and 11 bases separated the two germline ends. CDR1 and CDR2 (germline): GTSNPN, SVGIG (reference sequence). CDR3 DNA sequence: TGTGCCTGGAGTTCGGGATCCTCCTATGGCTACACCTTC. Protein sequence: CAWSSGSSYGYTF.

The gene calls are TRBV6-6 and TRBJ1-3; 8 bases are a match to TRBD1. The V gene end was trimmed by 5 bases and the J gene end by 0 bases; junction bases not matched to a gene: 9. The CDR3 extends over 17 amino acids. Germline CDR1 reads MNHNY; CDR2 reads SVGAGI (reference sequence). CDR3 amino acids: CASSQPDRALSGNTIYF. The CDR3 DNA sequence: TGTGCCAGCAGTCAACCGGACAGGGCTCTCTCTGGAAACACCATATATTTT.

The gene calls are TRBV5-1 and TRBJ1-2; tentative D call: TRBD1 (5 bases). The CDR3 is 14 residues long. Trimming left V 2 bases short and J 9 bases short, with 17 bases between. The germline CDR1 and CDR2 sequences are SGHRS and YFSETQ. The CDR3 here is CASSFAAGTRSYTF. CDR3 nucleotides: TGCGCCAGCAGCTTCGCCGCGGGGACTAGGAGCTACACCTTC.

This chain joins TRBV18 and TRBJ2-1; the match to TRBD2 covers 8 bases. The V and J ends lost 3 bases and 9 bases, in that order; junction bases with no gene match: 10. Germline V gene data show CDR1 as KGHSH and CDR2 as LQKENI. The CDR3 extends over 15 amino acids. The CDR3 reads CASSPIAAGGIEQFF. CDR3 DNA: TGTGCCAGCTCACCTATCGCGGCGGGGGGAATTGAGCAGTTCTTC.

This clone turned up a few times. A read error may produce the germline difference seen at one junction end. The J gene is TRBJ2-3, the V gene TRBV30, with a tentative D call TRBD1 (5 bases). Germline values: CDR1 GTSNPN, CDR2 SVGIG (reference sequence). The CDR3 has 13 amino acids. Here the CDR3 reads CAWSWQGTDTQYF. CDR3 DNA: TGTGCCTGGAGTTGGCAGGGCACCGATACGCAGTATTTT.

The rearrangement uses TRBV19 and TRBJ1-2; D gene unclear. Trimming took 0 bases from V and 4 from J, leaving 9 bases between them. Looked up from germline, CDR1 is LNHDA and CDR2 is SQIVND (reference sequence). This CDR3 is built from 14 residues. The CDR3 reads CASSIDRAPYGYTF. In DNA, the CDR3 is TGTGCCAGTAGTATAGATCGCGCACCCTATGGCTACACCTTC.